This T cell receptor (beta chain) was retrieved from a study of T cells in Graves' hyperthyroidism and ophthalmopathy. The CDR3 sequence is 15 residues long. Details on this clonotype: Its ends do not fully match the called genes, so a read error is possible.

RNA transcripts served as the template for amplifying TCR beta CDR3 regions. HTBI primers were employed in a first-round RT-PCR of the TCR CDR3. TCRdb itself ran the multiplex PCR reads through MiXCR, one entry per CDR3 protein. The sample records fewer than 550,000 distinct CDR3 sequences, around a quarter being singletons. Input material: blood. The rearrangement uses TRBV12-3 or TRBV12-4 and TRBJ1-1, with D perhaps TRBD1 (6 bases). The TCR comes from a woman aged 30 to 39 with Graves' ophthalmopathy. CDR3 loop: CASSLSSGVSTEALF. The CDR3 bases are TGTGCCAGCAGTTTGTCGTCAGGGGTGAGCACTGAAGCTCTCTTT.